Here is one TCR beta chain with its context. The target of this receptor is not known. No qualities accompany the bases; no much larger clone lies one base away. This entry belongs to a study of cytotoxic CD8 clonotypes in ibrutinib-treated CLL (dated by TCRdb to about 2021). With regard to the full study: The cohort had about a dozen relapsed/refractory and approximately 15 treatment-naive patients; roughly 18 were IGHV unmutated. Cryopreserved peripheral blood mononuclear cells were collected at three points: before therapy, at response, and at either sustained remission or disease progression. Samples at response were collected after a median of 12 months of treatment, with a range of about 6 to 40 months. Responses were partial in roughly 24 patients and complete in 2; after median approximately 67 months follow-up, around 15 stayed in remission and around 12 progressed. Longitudinal samples were obtainable from about 30% of the roughly 86 participants in the trial. An average of 255,043 productive templates and around 100,000 productive rearrangements was obtained per sample. All remission and progressive disease samples were collected while patients were still receiving ibrutinib. The study at large found these results: An increase in clonality was observed at ibrutinib response, with clonality remaining stable during sustained remission and falling back toward baseline at progression. Public clonotypes were rare and either shrank or stayed stable during treatment, and the rise in clonality at ibrutinib response reflected expansion of private clonotypes. Sampling times were not matched between patients in sustained remission and patients whose disease was progressing, and lymph node repertoires were not examined. Baseline clonality exceeded that of age-matched healthy donors and correlated strongly with circulating CD8+ T-cell counts.

The goal of deep resolution MiSeq sequencing was a depth between 1 in 1 million and 1 in 200,000 T cells, and coverage averaged 10x per clonotype. The immunoSEQ hsTCRB Kit was used to generate TCR beta libraries. As for how the authors treated the data: ImmunoSEQ Data Assistant and ImmunoSEQ Analyzer were used for data analysis, and V, D and J genes were assigned according to IMGT definitions. Clonality, which ranges from 0 to 1, was calculated by subtracting the normalized Shannon entropy of productive rearrangement frequencies from one. Public clonotype analysis was restricted to overrepresented clonotypes comprising at least 0.05% of each patient's repertoire. About a dozen age-matched healthy donor repertoires from immuneACCESS served as clonality controls. TCRdb's version of the immuneACCESS table is confined to in-frame rearrangements and falls short of the full clone set. An unresolved V gene accounts for under half of the shortfall where checked; the remainder is of unknown origin. D and trimming were read from the DNA, whereas the V and J calls and clone size are those reported in that table. The table for this sample lists some 130,000 clones; 80% to 90% of them were counted only once. Roughly 1.9% of the sample goes to the ten largest clones.

The germline V gene specifies SGHVS as CDR1 and FQNEAQ as CDR2. Trimming at the junction amounts to 3 bases on V and 7 bases on J, and the germline ends lie 16 bases apart. The CDR3 spans 14 residues, from the cysteine through the phenylalanine. Left in the record is the CDR3 DNA by itself, 42 bases read in frame from the first base. Interpreted using the paper, the time point label stands for: approximately 25 months on ibrutinib. For TCR beta library preparation, roughly 2 micrograms of genomic DNA were extracted from the cryopreserved PBMCs. Longitudinal blood samples from CLL patients receiving ibrutinib monotherapy were subjected to high-throughput TCR beta sequencing. Patients were enrolled in a phase 2 open-label single-center ibrutinib monotherapy trial.

The chain is assembled from TRBV7-8 and TRBJ2-7; the D call is possibly TRBD1 or TRBD2, each sharing 8 bases. The specimen comprised PBMCs, sampled after 24 months of ibrutinib treatment. The sequence derives from a human donor with chronic lymphocytic leukemia. For the CDR3, the sequence is CASSFGGRTGEQYF. The DNA sequence is as follows: TGTGCCAGCAGCTTCGGCGGGAGGACAGGGGAGCAGTACTTC.